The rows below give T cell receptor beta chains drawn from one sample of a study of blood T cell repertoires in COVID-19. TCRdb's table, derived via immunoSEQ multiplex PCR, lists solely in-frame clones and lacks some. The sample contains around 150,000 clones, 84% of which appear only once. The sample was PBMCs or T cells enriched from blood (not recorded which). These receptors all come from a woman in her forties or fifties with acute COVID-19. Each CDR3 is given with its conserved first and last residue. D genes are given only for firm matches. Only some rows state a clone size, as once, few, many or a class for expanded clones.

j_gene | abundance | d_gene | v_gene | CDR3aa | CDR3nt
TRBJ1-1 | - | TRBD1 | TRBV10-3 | CAISGWTGMNTEAFF | TGTGCCATCAGTGGTTGGACAGGAATGAACACTGAAGCTTTCTTT
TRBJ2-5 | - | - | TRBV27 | CASSLSATAGETQYF | TGTGCCAGCAGTTTATCGGCGACCGCCGGGGAGACCCAGTACTTC
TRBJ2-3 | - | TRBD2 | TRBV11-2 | CASSLGTSGRASTDTQYF | TGTGCCAGCAGCTTAGGGACTAGCGGGAGGGCTAGCACAGATACGCAGTATTTT
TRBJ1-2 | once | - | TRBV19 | CASSPQSGVGGYTF | TGTGCCAGTAGTCCGCAGTCGGGGGTCGGTGGCTACACCTTC
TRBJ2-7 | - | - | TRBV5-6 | CASSFRRSYEQYF | TGTGCCAGCAGCTTCCGGCGGTCCTACGAGCAGTACTTC
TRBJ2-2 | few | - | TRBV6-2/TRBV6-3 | CASSPLRQVITGELFF | TGTGCCAGCAGTCCCCTGCGACAGGTCATCACCGGGGAGCTGTTTTTT
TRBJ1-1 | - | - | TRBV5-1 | CASSFSTGNTEAFF | TGCGCCAGCAGCTTCTCAACAGGGAACACTGAAGCTTTCTTT
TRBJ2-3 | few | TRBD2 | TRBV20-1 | CSASLPDGVAGDFHQYF | TGCAGTGCTAGTCTCCCTGATGGGGTAGCGGGCGACTTTCATCAGTATTTT
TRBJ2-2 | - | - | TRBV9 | CASSVGAPGELFF | TGTGCCAGCAGCGTAGGGGCGCCCGGGGAGCTGTTTTTT
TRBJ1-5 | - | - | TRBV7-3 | CASSQGSQPQHF | TGTGCCAGCTCCCAGGGTTCTCAGCCCCAGCATTTT
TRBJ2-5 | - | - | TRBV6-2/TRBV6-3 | CASSYGGASETQYF | TGTGCCAGCAGTTACGGAGGCGCTAGCGAGACCCAGTACTTC
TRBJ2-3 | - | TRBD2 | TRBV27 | CASSLAGGPRDTQYF | TGTGCCAGCAGCCTAGCGGGAGGGCCGAGAGATACGCAGTATTTT
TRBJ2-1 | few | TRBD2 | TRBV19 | CASSIDGLGRVAGGPYNEQFF | TGTGCCAGTAGTATAGATGGGTTGGGTCGCGTAGCGGGAGGACCCTACAATGAGCAGTTCTTC
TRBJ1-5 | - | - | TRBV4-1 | CASSQGPVYNQPQHF | TGCGCCAGCAGCCAAGGGCCCGTTTACAATCAGCCCCAGCATTTT
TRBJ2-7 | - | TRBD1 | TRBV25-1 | CASSPPGQQYEQYF | TGTGCCAGCAGCCCTCCGGGACAGCAATACGAGCAGTACTTC
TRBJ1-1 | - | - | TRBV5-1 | CASSLAGGVEAFF | TGCGCCAGCAGCTTGGCCGGGGGGGTTGAAGCTTTCTTT
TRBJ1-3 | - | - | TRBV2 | CATLPGGAFGNTIYF | TGTGCCACCCTCCCTGGGGGGGCGTTTGGAAACACCATATATTTT
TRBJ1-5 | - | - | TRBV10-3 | CAISESTGTQPQHF | TGTGCCATCAGTGAGAGTACAGGGACCCAGCCCCAGCATTTT
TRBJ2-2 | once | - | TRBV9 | CASSPRVAGPNTGELFF | TGTGCCAGCAGCCCGCGTGTTGCAGGGCCGAACACCGGGGAGCTGTTTTTT
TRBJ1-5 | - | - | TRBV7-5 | CARSPTGGHQPQHF | TGTGCCAGAAGCCCGACAGGGGGTCATCAGCCCCAGCATTTT
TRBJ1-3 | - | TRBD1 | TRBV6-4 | CASKRQGRSGNTIYF | TGTGCCAGCAAACGACAGGGAAGGTCTGGAAACACCATATATTTT
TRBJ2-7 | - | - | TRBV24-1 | CATSDSGNPYEQYF | TGTGCCACCAGTGATTCCGGGAACCCCTACGAGCAGTACTTC
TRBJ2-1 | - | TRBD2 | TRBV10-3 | CAISEMTSGPSSYNEQFF | TGTGCCATCAGTGAGATGACTAGCGGACCGAGCTCCTACAATGAGCAGTTCTTC
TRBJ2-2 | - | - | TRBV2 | CASSPEGTGELFF | TGTGCCAGCAGCCCCGAGGGCACCGGGGAGCTGTTTTTT
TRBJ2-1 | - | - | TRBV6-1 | CASSEASGLPYNEQFF | TGTGCCAGCAGTGAAGCGTCAGGGTTGCCCTACAATGAGCAGTTCTTC
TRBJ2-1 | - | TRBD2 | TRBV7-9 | CASSFSGSSYNEQFF | TGTGCCAGCAGCTTTAGCGGGTCCTCCTACAATGAGCAGTTCTTC
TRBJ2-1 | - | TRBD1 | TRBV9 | CASEGTGDNEQFF | TGTGCCAGTGAAGGGACAGGAGACAATGAGCAGTTCTTC
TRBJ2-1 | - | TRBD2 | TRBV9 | CASSRRTSGYTYNEQFF | TGTGCCAGCAGCAGAAGGACTAGCGGTTACACCTACAATGAGCAGTTCTTC
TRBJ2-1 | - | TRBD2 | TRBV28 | CATTSGDYNEQFF | TGTGCCACCACTAGCGGGGACTACAATGAGCAGTTCTTC
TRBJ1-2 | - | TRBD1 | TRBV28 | CASRSGGANGYTF | TGTGCCAGCAGATCAGGGGGCGCTAATGGCTACACCTTC
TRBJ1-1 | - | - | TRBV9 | CASSVGQPNTEAFF | TGTGCCAGCAGCGTCGGACAGCCGAACACTGAAGCTTTCTTT
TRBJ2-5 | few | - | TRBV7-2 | CASSFLGVRETQYF | TGTGCCAGCAGCTTCCTAGGGGTCAGGGAGACCCAGTACTTC
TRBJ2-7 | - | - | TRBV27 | CASSLVSGSYEQYF | TGTGCCAGCAGTTTAGTTTCAGGCTCCTACGAGCAGTACTTC
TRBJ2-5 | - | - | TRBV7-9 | CASSTSGSETQYF | TGTGCCAGCAGCACCAGCGGCTCGGAGACCCAGTACTTC
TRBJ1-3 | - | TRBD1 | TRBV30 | CAWSTYGQGTGNTIYF | TGTGCCTGGAGTACATATGGACAGGGAACTGGAAACACCATATATTTT
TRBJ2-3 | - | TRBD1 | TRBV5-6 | CASSWRTGASTDTQYF | TGTGCCAGCAGCTGGAGGACAGGGGCTAGCACAGATACGCAGTATTTT
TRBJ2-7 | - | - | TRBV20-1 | CSASRKGEDSYEQYF | TGCAGTGCTAGTCGGAAGGGGGAAGATTCCTACGAGCAGTACTTC
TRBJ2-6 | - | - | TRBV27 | CASSWRGSGANVLTF | TGTGCCAGCAGTTGGCGGGGTTCTGGGGCCAACGTCCTGACTTTC
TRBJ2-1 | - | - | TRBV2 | CASSAQGGTYNEQFF | TGTGCCAGCAGTGCACAGGGAGGGACCTACAATGAGCAGTTCTTC
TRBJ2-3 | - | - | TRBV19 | CASSTTWTEVTQYF | TGTGCCAGTAGTACCACCTGGACAGAGGTTACGCAGTATTTT
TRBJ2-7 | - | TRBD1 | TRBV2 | CASGDRGRSGQYF | TGTGCCAGCGGGGACAGGGGCCGTTCAGGGCAGTACTTC
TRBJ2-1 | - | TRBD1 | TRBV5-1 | CASTIGQGYEQFF | TGCGCCAGCACTATCGGACAGGGTTATGAGCAGTTCTTC
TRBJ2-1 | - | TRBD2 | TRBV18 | CASSPLTSGRPHNEQFF | TGTGCCAGCTCACCCCTGACTAGCGGGAGGCCCCACAATGAGCAGTTCTTC
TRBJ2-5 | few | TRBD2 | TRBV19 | CASSIARTSPQTQYF | TGTGCCAGTAGTATAGCAAGGACTAGCCCTCAGACCCAGTACTTC
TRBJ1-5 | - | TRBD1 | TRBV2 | CASSLGQGTSNQPQHF | TGTGCCAGCAGCTTGGGACAGGGTACAAGCAATCAGCCCCAGCATTTT
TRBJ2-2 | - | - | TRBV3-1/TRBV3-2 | CASSQGLRTGELFF | TGTGCCAGCAGCCAAGGGTTGCGCACCGGGGAGCTGTTTTTT
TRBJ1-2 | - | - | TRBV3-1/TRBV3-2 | CASSQDQTAYYGYTF | TGTGCCAGCAGCCAAGACCAGACAGCCTACTATGGCTACACCTTC
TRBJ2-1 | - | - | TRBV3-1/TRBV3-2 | CASSQEGALNEQFF | TGTGCCAGCAGCCAAGAGGGGGCGTTGAATGAGCAGTTCTTC
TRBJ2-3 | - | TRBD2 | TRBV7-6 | CASSLVTSGRGSADTQYF | TGTGCCAGCAGCTTAGTGACTAGCGGGAGAGGGAGCGCAGATACGCAGTATTTT
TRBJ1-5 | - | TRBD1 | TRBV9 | CASSGGTGAPQHF | TGTGCCAGCAGCGGCGGGACAGGGGCCCCCCAGCATTTT
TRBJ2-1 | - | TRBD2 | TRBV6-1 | CASSARTSRLVNEQFF | TGTGCCAGCAGTGCGAGGACTAGTCGGTTGGTAAATGAGCAGTTCTTC
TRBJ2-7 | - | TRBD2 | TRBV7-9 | CASSAGVAGALEQYF | TGTGCCAGCAGCGCCGGGGTAGCGGGAGCTCTCGAGCAGTACTTC